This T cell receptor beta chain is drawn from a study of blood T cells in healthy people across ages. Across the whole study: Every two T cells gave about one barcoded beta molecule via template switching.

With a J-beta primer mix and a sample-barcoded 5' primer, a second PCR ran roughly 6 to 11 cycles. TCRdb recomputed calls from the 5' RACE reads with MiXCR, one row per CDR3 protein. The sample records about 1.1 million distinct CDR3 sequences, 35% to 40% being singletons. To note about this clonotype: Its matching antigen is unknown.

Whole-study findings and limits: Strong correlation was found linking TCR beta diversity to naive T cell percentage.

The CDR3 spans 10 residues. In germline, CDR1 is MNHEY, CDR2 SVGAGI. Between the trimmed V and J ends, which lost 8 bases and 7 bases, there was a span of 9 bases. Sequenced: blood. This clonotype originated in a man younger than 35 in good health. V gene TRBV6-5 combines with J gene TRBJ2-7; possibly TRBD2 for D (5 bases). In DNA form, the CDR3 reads TGTGCCAGCGGACTCCGAGAGCAGTACTTC. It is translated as CASGLREQYF.